The sample holds a few counts of the clone carrying this TCR beta chain. Its antigen remains unidentified. This sample is part of a study of cytotoxic CD8 clonotypes in ibrutinib-treated CLL. The overall study: A median roughly 11 months of treatment, range 6 to 36, preceded the collection of response samples. General study points: Public clonotypes showed up rarely, and on treatment they shrank or held steady.

CDR3 length equals 12 residues. Trimming cost V 9 bases and J 5 bases, with 8 bases left between them. Germline values: CDR1 SNHLY, CDR2 FYNNEI. Sequencing was designed to attain a depth spanning 1 in 200,000 to 1 in 1 million T cells. Method: immunoSEQ multiplex PCR; TCRdb's copy keeps in-frame clones and lacks some. The sample holds over 100,000 clones, about 50% seen once. The chain recombines TRBV2 with TRBJ1-6, with D hard to call. The receptor was isolated from a human donor with chronic lymphocytic leukemia. This specimen was PBMCs, taken after 24 months of ibrutinib treatment. The CDR3 protein is CASTTDNSPLHF. CDR3 bases: TGTGCCAGTACAACCGATAATTCACCCCTCCACTTT.